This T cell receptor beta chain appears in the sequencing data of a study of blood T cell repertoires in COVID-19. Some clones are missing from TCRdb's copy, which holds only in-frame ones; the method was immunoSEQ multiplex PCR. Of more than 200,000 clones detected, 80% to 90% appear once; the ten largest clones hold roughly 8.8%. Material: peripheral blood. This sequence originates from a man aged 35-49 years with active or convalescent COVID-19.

In DNA form, the CDR3 reads TGTGCCAGCAGCTCAACACTAGCGGGGGGAAACACCGGGGAGCTGTTTTTT. It yields the protein CASSSTLAGGNTGELFF. The chain is built from TRBV7-3 and TRBJ2-2, with TRBD2 matching over 12 bases. V lost 4 bases, J lost 2 bases, and 5 bases stayed unmatched. The germline V gene has CDR1 SGHTA and CDR2 FQGTGA. There are 17 residues in the CDR3.